The 31 T cell receptor beta chains listed next were all sequenced from one sample in a study of CD8+CD57+ T cells in acquired aplastic anemia. The TCR beta profiling, which covered VDJ combination and CDR3 sequence, was carried out using genomic DNA as the template. TCRdb passed the reads through MiXCR, listing each CDR3 protein once. The table shows approximately 190,000 distinct CDR3 sequences, with around 45% occurring only once. Sequencing involved patients with CD8+CD57+ cell expansion previously shown by flow cytometry. Sequencing used sorted CD4+, CD8+, or CD8+CD57+ T cells (not recorded which) from PBMCs. The receptors come from a human donor with aplastic anemia.

The chain joins TRBV5-6 to TRBJ2-7; D is perhaps TRBD1 or TRBD2 (5 bases each). The CDR3 loop spans 14 amino acids. The germline V and J ends were trimmed by 3 bases and 7 bases, with 17 bases remaining between them. Germline CDR1 is SGHDT and CDR2 is YYEEEE. The DNA of the CDR3 is TGTGCCAGCAGCTCCGGGACCTCTATGGGGGAGCAGTACTTC. This encodes CASSSGTSMGEQYF.

CDR3 coding DNA: TGTGCCAGTAGCAGGGGGACAGAGCGCTACGAGCAGTACTTC. It yields the protein CASSRGTERYEQYF. The gene calls are TRBV7-9 and TRBJ2-7; TRBD1 agrees at 7 bases. The V gene end was trimmed by 9 bases and the J gene end by 3 bases; junction bases not matched to a gene: 11. Per the germline V gene, CDR1 is SEHNR and CDR2 is FQNEAQ (reference sequence). The CDR3 contains 14 residues.

This clonotype was observed at least ten times. This chain connects TRBV14 to TRBJ1-2, with a possible D match to TRBD1 (5 bases). The CDR3 runs 16 residues. Trimming stripped 4 bases from V and 4 bases from J, with 19 bases between. Germline V gives CDR1 SGHDN, CDR2 FVKESK. CDR3 DNA sequence: TGTGCCAGCAGCCGGAACGGGGACCCCCGAAGCTATGGCTACACCTTC. It specifies CASSRNGDPRSYGYTF.

The chain couples TRBV12-3 or TRBV12-4 to TRBJ2-7, with a tentative D call TRBD2 (5 bases). Trimming left V 6 bases short and J 9 bases short, with 15 bases between. This CDR3 is built from 12 residues. The CDR3 DNA sequence: TGTGCCAGCAGCCTAGTCGACCGGGGGCAGTACTTC. It specifies CASSLVDRGQYF.

In regard to this clonotype: This may come from a read error, since a much larger clone is one base off. The gene calls are TRBV20-1 and TRBJ1-5; D perhaps matches TRBD1 (6 bases). This CDR3 contains 14 residues. Trimming removed 3 bases from V and 5 bases from J, with 14 bases in between. Germline V lookup: CDR1 DFQATT, CDR2 SNEGSKA (reference sequence). The CDR3 reads CSARGHPIHQPQHF. CDR3 nucleotide sequence: TGCAGTGCTAGGGGACATCCCATTCATCAGCCCCAGCATTTT.

This clonotype was counted a few times. This may be a read error: a much more frequent sequence differs by one nucleotide. The chain combines TRBV7-3 with TRBJ2-7; no clear D gene. The V gene's germline CDR1 is SGHTA and CDR2 FQGTGA. This CDR3 comprises 11 residues. The germline V and J ends were trimmed by 6 bases and 6 bases, with 9 bases remaining between them. The CDR3, as DNA: TGTGCCAGCAGTTTAGTCGCCGAGCAGTACTTC. This translates into CASSLVAEQYF.

This clonotype has at least ten counts. The genes are TRBV2 and TRBJ1-4, with a tentative D call TRBD1 (5 bases). CDR3 length: 13 residues. The V gene lost 8 bases and the J gene lost 8 bases, with 15 bases spanning the gap. In germline, CDR1 is SNHLY, CDR2 FYNNEI. CDR3 bases: TGTGCCAGCTTAAGGAGCAGGGACGAAAAACTGTTTTTT. Its translation is CASLRSRDEKLFF.

V is TRBV14 and J is TRBJ2-3; D is unclear. Per the germline V gene, CDR1 is SGHDN and CDR2 is FVKESK. This CDR3 has 15 amino acids. Between the trimmed V and J ends, which lost 3 bases and 4 bases, there was a span of 14 bases. The DNA for the CDR3 is TGTGCCAGCAGCCAGTTCCAAGGTTCGGCAGATACGCAGTATTTT. Translating it yields CASSQFQGSADTQYF.

This clonotype was seen at least ten times. This rearrangement joins TRBV6-1 to TRBJ2-3; no clear D. The CDR3 runs 12 residues. Germline CDR1 is MNHNS and CDR2 is SASEGT. The ends were cut back, 6 bases at V and 2 bases at J, with 6 bases in the middle. CDR3: CASRRTTDTQYF. The CDR3 DNA reads as TGTGCCAGCAGGCGTACCACAGATACGCAGTATTTT.

This clonotype was counted at least ten times. J is TRBJ1-1 and V is TRBV10-3, with 8 bases aligning to TRBD1. The CDR3 extends over 14 amino acids. Germline CDR1 reads ENHRY; CDR2 reads SYGVKD. With V trimmed by 4 bases and J by 5 bases, 6 bases remained unmatched. The chain's CDR3 is CAISGTGGNTEAFF. The CDR3 region has the DNA TGTGCCATCAGTGGTACAGGGGGAAATACTGAAGCTTTCTTT.

This clonotype was found a few times. The chain carries TRBV2 and TRBJ1-2; possible D gene TRBD1, 5 bases. Trimming shortened V by 3 bases and J by 3 bases, and 8 bases separated the two germline ends. The germline gives CDR1 SNHLY, CDR2 FYNNEI. CDR3 length equals 13 residues. CDR3 in DNA: TGTGCCAGCAGTGAGCAGGGAGACTATGGCTACACCTTC. This translates into CASSEQGDYGYTF.

This clonotype was recorded at least ten times. The genes are TRBV7-3 and TRBJ2-1; 8 positions match TRBD2. The CDR3 spans 15 residues. V dropped 5 bases and J dropped 6; count of bases not matched to a gene: 9. CDR1 is SGHTA, CDR2 FQGTGA, per germline. The CDR3 region has the DNA TGTGCCAGCAGCCCCCGGGGGGGCTTCGTCAATGAGCAGTTCTTC. Translation: CASSPRGGFVNEQFF.

This chain uses TRBV7-6 with TRBJ2-2; D gene unclear. This CDR3 has 12 amino acids. The ends were cut back, 5 bases at V and 6 bases at J, with 7 bases in the middle. Per germline, CDR1 SGHVS and CDR2 FNYEAQ. Written as DNA, the CDR3 is TGTGCCAGCAGCCCCCAGTCCGGGGAGCTGTTTTTT. This codes for CASSPQSGELFF.

This clonotype showed up just a few times. The chain uses TRBV7-2 and TRBJ1-1; D ambiguous. The CDR3 sequence is 12 residues long. V lost 5 bases, J lost 4 bases, and 8 bases lay in between. CDR1 SGHTA and CDR2 FQGNSA come from the germline V gene. DNA of the CDR3: TGTGCCAGCAGCCCCGTAGGCACTGAAGCTTTCTTT. This encodes CASSPVGTEAFF. The variable domain in full, with the rest retrieved from reference TRBV7-2 and TRBJ1-1, is GAGVSQSPSNKVTEKGKDVELRCDPISGHTALYWYRQSLGQGLEFLIYFQGNSAPDKSGLPSDRFSAERTGGSVSTLTIQRTQQEDSAVYLCASSPVGTEAFFGQGTRLTVV.

The chain joins TRBV25-1 to TRBJ2-5; the D is unclear. The CDR3 has 13 residues. Trimming removed 4 bases at V and 11 bases at J, with 17 bases between. The germline V gene has CDR1 MGHDK and CDR2 SYGVNS. The CDR3 here is CASSGVGTDTQYF. The DNA of the CDR3 is TGTGCCAGCAGTGGGGTCGGCACAGATACGCAGTACTTC.

This clonotype was observed a few times. The chain employs TRBV10-3 and TRBJ1-5, with D possibly TRBD1 on 5 matching bases. The CDR3 extends over 16 amino acids. Germline-derived CDR1 and CDR2 are ENHRY and SYGVKD. V was cut by 3 bases and J by 1 base, with 13 bases left in between. The CDR3 is CAISDREHLSNQPQHF. The CDR3 DNA reads TGTGCCATCAGTGACAGGGAACACCTGAGCAATCAGCCCCAGCATTTT.

The chain carries TRBV10-1 and TRBJ2-3; TRBD2 aligns across 10 bases. V lost 6 bases, J lost 3 bases, and 6 bases stayed unmatched. This CDR3 contains 15 residues. Per the germline V gene, CDR1 is WNHNN and CDR2 is SYGVQD (reference sequence). The CDR3 here is CASSGVAGGTDTQYF. The CDR3 bases are TGCGCCAGCAGCGGCGTAGCGGGAGGTACAGATACGCAGTATTTT.

This sequence joins TRBV24-1 and TRBJ2-2; D not resolved. The CDR3 consists of 14 residues. Germline assignment: CDR1 KGHDR and CDR2 SFDVKD. V dropped 6 bases and J dropped 0 bases, with 7 bases sitting between them. CDR3 coding DNA: TGTGCCACCAGTATAGGAACGAACACCGGGGAGCTGTTTTTT. Amino acids: CATSIGTNTGELFF.

The chain is built from TRBV11-2 and TRBJ2-7, with 8 bases matching TRBD2. This CDR3 comprises 15 residues. Germline CDR1 reads SGHAT; CDR2 reads FQNNGV. V shed 5 bases and J 2 bases; nucleotides not matched to a gene: 8. Written as DNA, the CDR3 is TGTGCCAGCAGCCGAGGAAGCGGGAGCCCCTACGAGCAGTACTTC. This sequence encodes CASSRGSGSPYEQYF.

This clonotype has at least ten counts. The V gene is TRBV20-1, the J gene TRBJ2-7; TRBD1 matches at 9 bases. Germline trimming cut 4 bases from V and 7 bases from J; bases unmatched to any gene: 11. The CDR3 is made up of 14 amino acids. The V gene's germline CDR1 is DFQATT and CDR2 SNEGSKA (reference sequence). The CDR3 here is CSATNRDRVAEQYF. The CDR3, as DNA: TGCAGTGCTACAAACCGGGACAGGGTAGCGGAGCAGTACTTC.

The table lists this clonotype with a count of one. Given a much more abundant clone one base away, this may be a read error. CDR3 sequence (DNA): TGCGCCAGCACCATAACCGGGATAGGGACGACCGAGCAGTACTTC. Translation: CASTITGIGTTEQYF. The chain links TRBV5-1 to TRBJ2-7, with D perhaps assigned TRBD1 or TRBD2 (5 bases each). The CDR3 has 15 residues. V was pared by 6 bases and J by 6 bases, with 22 bases between. Germline CDR1 reads SGHRS; CDR2 reads YFSETQ.

This clonotype was seen a handful of times. The rearrangement uses TRBV6-1 and TRBJ1-3, with D perhaps matching TRBD1 (6 bases). CDR1 is MNHNS and CDR2 is SASEGT in the germline V gene. CDR3 length equals 13 residues. V was clipped by 5 bases and J by 7 bases, with 12 bases between them. This CDR3 is CASSTRDTNTIYF. CDR3 coding DNA: TGTGCCAGCAGTACCCGGGACACGAACACCATATATTTT.

This clonotype was recorded many times. The chain couples TRBV25-1 to TRBJ1-1; weak D call: TRBD1 (6 bases). Germline lookup yields CDR1 MGHDK and CDR2 SYGVNS. V was trimmed by 8 bases and J by 0 bases, leaving 16 bases between them. The CDR3 has 15 amino acids. In nucleotides, the CDR3 is TGTGCCAGCTCCCTTGGGGGGGCGATGAACACTGAAGCTTTCTTT. It encodes CASSLGGAMNTEAFF.

Note on this clonotype: A much larger clone lies a single base off, so this may be a read error. The rearrangement joins TRBV24-1 to TRBJ1-4; tentatively, D is TRBD1 (6 bases). The CDR3 length is 17 residues. From germline, CDR1 is KGHDR and CDR2 SFDVKD. The CDR3 DNA reads as TGTGCCACCGGTGATAGCGGCCGCCGGGGGGCCGGGGAAAAACTGTTTTTT. Translation: CATGDSGRRGAGEKLFF.

The rearrangement links TRBV15 to TRBJ2-7; no reliable D call. From germline, CDR1 is LNHNV and CDR2 YYDKDF (reference sequence). The CDR3 covers 14 residues. Deletions cut 7 bases from V and 4 bases from J, with 17 bases between. CDR3 nucleotide sequence: TGTGCCACCATAACTTGGCCCAATCGGTACGAGCAGTACTTC. Its protein is CATITWPNRYEQYF.

This clonotype was seen ten or more times. The chain couples TRBV27 to TRBJ2-7; a possible D gene is TRBD2 (6 bases). CDR3 length: 15 residues. Germline assignment: CDR1 MNHEY and CDR2 SMNVEV (reference sequence). V shed 2 bases and J shed 8 bases, with 19 bases lying between them. CDR3 sequence: CASSLKAGSLRQQYF. The CDR3, as DNA: TGTGCCAGCAGTTTAAAGGCGGGGAGCCTACGGCAGCAGTACTTC.

CDR3: CASSTRTEGYGYTF. The CDR3 DNA is TGTGCCAGCAGCACCCGGACAGAGGGCTATGGCTACACCTTC. The V and J genes are TRBV7-2 and TRBJ1-2; a weak D match, TRBD1 (6 bases). CDR3 length: 14 residues. V lost 5 bases to trimming and J lost 4 bases, with 14 bases between them. The germline gives CDR1 SGHTA, CDR2 FQGNSA.

This clonotype was counted at least ten times. V usage is TRBV5-1 and J usage is TRBJ1-1, with D uncertain. CDR1 and CDR2 (germline): SGHRS, YFSETQ. This CDR3 region has 13 residues. Trimming pared 3 bases from V and 11 bases from J, leaving 17 bases between. The CDR3 loop is CASSYRRLDGAFF. In nucleotides, the CDR3 is TGCGCCAGCAGCTATAGACGGTTGGATGGGGCTTTCTTT.

This clonotype was counted a few times. The V call is TRBV19, the J call TRBJ2-7; D might be TRBD1 or TRBD2, each matching 7 bases. CDR3 length: 14 amino acids. Germline V gene data show CDR1 as LNHDA and CDR2 as SQIVND (reference sequence). Between the trimmed V and J ends, which lost 5 bases and 1 base, there was a span of 12 bases. CDR3 nucleotides: TGTGCCAGTAGTCACAGGGGAGGGTCCTACGAGCAGTACTTC. Protein sequence: CASSHRGGSYEQYF.

This chain's CDR3 is CASSIAGQGSNQPQHF. DNA of the CDR3: TGTGCCAGTAGTATTGCTGGACAGGGGAGCAATCAGCCCCAGCATTTT. The rearrangement links TRBV19 to TRBJ1-5, with 9 nucleotides matching TRBD1. From germline, CDR1 is LNHDA and CDR2 SQIVND (reference sequence). After removal of 3 bases from V and 1 base from J, the junction contained 4 bases not matched to a gene. The CDR3 is 16 amino acids.

This clonotype was picked up many times. This chain connects TRBV12-3 or TRBV12-4 to TRBJ2-2; D gene ambiguous. V lost 3 bases and J lost 6, with 11 bases in between. This CDR3 comprises 14 residues. Written as DNA, the CDR3 is TGTGCCAGCAGTTTGGGTGCTCAAGCCGGGGAGCTGTTTTTT. Protein product: CASSLGAQAGELFF.